This TCR beta chain was identified in a study of T cells in Graves' hyperthyroidism and ophthalmopathy. General study results and limits: Most thyroid-expanded clonotypes above 0.001 were also found in blood.

This clonotype was observed a handful of times. Antigen specificity is unknown. Amplified regions were TCR beta CDR3 sequences from RNA transcripts. First-round RT-PCR of the TCR CDR3 relied on the HTBI primer set. TCRdb re-called the multiplex PCR reads through MiXCR, storing one row per CDR3 protein. This table has under 450,000 distinct CDR3 sequences, 13% appearing once. CDR1 ENHRY and CDR2 SYGVKD come from the germline V gene. This CDR3 spans 15 amino acids. Trimming cost V 5 bases and J 5 bases; bases outside gene matches: 10. This chain connects TRBV10-3 to TRBJ2-5; 8 bases align to TRBD2. The sequence came from a man younger than 45 with Graves' hyperthyroidism that later progressed to Graves' ophthalmopathy. Input material: blood. The CDR3 DNA reads as TGTGCCATCAGTTCTGGACTAGCTGGGGTGGAGACCCAGTACTTC. Translation gives CAISSGLAGVETQYF.